The clone carrying this T cell receptor (beta chain) was seen only a few times. Antigen: not known. This CDR3 has 14 residues. CDR1 is LGHNT and CDR2 is FRNRAP in the germline V gene. V lost 5 bases to trimming and J lost 1 base; unmatched junction nucleotides: 4. TCRdb called the reads again in MiXCR, with one record for every CDR3 protein. The table has approximately 990,000 distinct CDR3 sequences, approximately 33% seen once; the top ten hold over 10%. The data belong to a study of T cell repertoires in cytomegalovirus infection. Overall study results and limits: CMV carriers having the relevant HLA were flagged by cumulative public TCR beta family frequency. The ex vivo response was dominated by HLA-C-restricted CMV-specific TCR beta clonotypes.

The chain is built from TRBV12-5 and TRBJ1-2; 7 bases match TRBD1. The material was cultured CD8+ T cells from PBMCs, obtained from culture after CMV antigen stimulation. The sequence came from a human donor in good health (CMV status not recorded). Some clones in this sample may be carry-over from other donors' samples. CDR3 loop: CASGIYRGNYGYTF. The CDR3 region has the DNA TGTGCTAGTGGTATCTACAGGGGTAACTATGGCTACACCTTC.